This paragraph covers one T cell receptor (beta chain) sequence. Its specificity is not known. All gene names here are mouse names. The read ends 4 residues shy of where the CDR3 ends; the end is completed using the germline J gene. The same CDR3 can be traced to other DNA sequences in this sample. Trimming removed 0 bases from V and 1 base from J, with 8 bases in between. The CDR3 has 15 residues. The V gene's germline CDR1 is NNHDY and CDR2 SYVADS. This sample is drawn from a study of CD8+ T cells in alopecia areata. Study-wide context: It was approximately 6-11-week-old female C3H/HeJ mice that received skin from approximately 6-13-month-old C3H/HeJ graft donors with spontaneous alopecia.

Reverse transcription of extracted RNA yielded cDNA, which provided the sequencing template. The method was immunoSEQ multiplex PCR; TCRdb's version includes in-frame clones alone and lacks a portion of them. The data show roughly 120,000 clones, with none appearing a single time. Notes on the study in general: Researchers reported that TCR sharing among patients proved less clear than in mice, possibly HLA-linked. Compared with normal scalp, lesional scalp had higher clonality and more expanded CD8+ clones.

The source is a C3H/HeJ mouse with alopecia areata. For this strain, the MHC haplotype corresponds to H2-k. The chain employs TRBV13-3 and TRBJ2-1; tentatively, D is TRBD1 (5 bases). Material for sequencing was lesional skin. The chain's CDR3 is CASSDVQGNYAEQFF. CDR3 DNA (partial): TGTGCCAGCAGTGATGTTCAGGGAAACTATGCT.